Included here is one T cell receptor beta chain sequence, with context. CDR1 and CDR2 (germline): MDHEN, SYDVKM. The CDR3 sequence is 15 residues long. V was pared by 6 bases and J by 8 bases, with 10 bases of the junction left unmatched. The method was immunoSEQ multiplex PCR; TCRdb's version includes in-frame clones alone and lacks a portion of them. Among around 180,000 clones listed, roughly 87% were seen once. The entry originates in a study of blood T cell repertoires in COVID-19. About the research overall: In each case, the material was cDNA or gDNA derived from T cells, B-cell-depleted T cells, or PBMCs.

This study enrolled people aged roughly 18 to 90 from 24 US geographic areas. This chain connects TRBV28 to TRBJ1-4; 9 nucleotides agree with TRBD1. Sequenced sample: PBMCs or T cells enriched from blood (not recorded which). This sequence was found in a woman in her forties with acute COVID-19. The CDR3 loop is CASSGWTGVSEKLFF. The DNA for the CDR3 is TGTGCCAGCAGCGGTTGGACAGGGGTAAGCGAAAAACTGTTTTTT.